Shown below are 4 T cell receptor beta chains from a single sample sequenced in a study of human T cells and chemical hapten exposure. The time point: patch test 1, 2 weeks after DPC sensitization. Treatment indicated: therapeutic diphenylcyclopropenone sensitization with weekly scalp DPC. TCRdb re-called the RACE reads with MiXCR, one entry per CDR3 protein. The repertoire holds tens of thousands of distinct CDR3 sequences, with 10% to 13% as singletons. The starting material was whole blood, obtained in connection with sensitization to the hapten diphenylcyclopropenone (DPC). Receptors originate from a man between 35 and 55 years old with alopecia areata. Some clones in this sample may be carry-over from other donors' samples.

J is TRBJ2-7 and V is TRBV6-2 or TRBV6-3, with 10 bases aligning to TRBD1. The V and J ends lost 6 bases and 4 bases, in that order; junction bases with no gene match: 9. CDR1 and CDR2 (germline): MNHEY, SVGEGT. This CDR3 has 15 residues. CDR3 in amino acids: CASSAGTGDPYEQYV. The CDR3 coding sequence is TGTGCCAGCAGCGCCGGGACAGGGGATCCTTACGAGCAGTACGTC.

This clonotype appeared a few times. The CDR3 spells CASSQVGSEFFSYEQYF. The CDR3, as DNA: TGTGCCAGCAGCCAAGTTGGATCGGAGTTCTTCTCCTACGAGCAGTACTTC. This chain connects TRBV4-2 to TRBJ2-7; D gene ambiguous. CDR3 size: 17 residues. Germline CDR1 and CDR2: LGHNA and YNFKEQ. V shed 1 base and J shed 0 bases, with 16 bases lying between them.

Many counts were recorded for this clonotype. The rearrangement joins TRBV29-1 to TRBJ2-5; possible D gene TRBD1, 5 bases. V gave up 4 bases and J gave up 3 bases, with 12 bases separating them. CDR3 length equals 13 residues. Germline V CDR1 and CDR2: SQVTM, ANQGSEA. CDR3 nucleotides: TGCAGCGTTGGTCAGGGCGGTAAAGAGACCCAGTACTTC. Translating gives CSVGQGGKETQYF.

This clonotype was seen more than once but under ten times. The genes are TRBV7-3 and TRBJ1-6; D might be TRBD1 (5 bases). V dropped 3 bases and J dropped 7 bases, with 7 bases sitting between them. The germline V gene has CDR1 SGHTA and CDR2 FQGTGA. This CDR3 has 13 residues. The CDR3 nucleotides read TGTGCCAGCAGCTTGCAGGGAAATTCACCCCTCCACTTT. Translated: CASSLQGNSPLHF.